This T cell receptor (beta chain) stems from a study of tumor-infiltrating lymphocytes in primary liver carcinoma (dated by TCRdb to the late 2010s). General notes on the study: About 5 patients with histopathologically diagnosed primary liver carcinoma underwent surgical resection in China between November 2015 and March 2016. The study combined TCRbeta repertoire sequencing, expression microarrays and whole-exome sequencing across five regions of each liver tumor, with adjacent normal tissue and blood. A total of about 35 specimens from 5 patients, comprising approximately 25 tumor regions, 5 adjacent noncancerous liver tissues and 5 peripheral blood samples, were covered by TCRbeta repertoire sequencing. Repertoires from technical replicates were highly reproducible, with mean shared-clone rates roughly 0.87 and correlation coefficients above 0.95. Each sample produced roughly 3.5 to 8 million productive TCRbeta reads, and read depth showed no significant difference between tissue types. Of the five patients (three men and two women, aged 30 to 69 years), four had hepatocellular carcinoma and one had combined HCC and intrahepatic cholangiocarcinoma. The five patients had tumors staged T1-T3 N0M0, with maximum diameters ranging from about 4.2 to 11 cm.

This clonotype was detected ten times or more. Its cognate antigen has yet to be identified. Nothing much larger sits one base from this clone, and base qualities are not available. TCRbeta-specific cDNA was reverse-transcribed from approximately 0.5 ug total RNA using a constant-region primer and ProtoScript II reverse transcriptase. The TCRbeta libraries were prepared through three rounds of nested multiplex PCR following a slightly modified ARM-PCR procedure. Each of the first two PCR rounds ran for approximately 10 cycles using multiplex TRBV1-TRBV30 forward primers together with a Cbeta reverse primer. Sample barcodes and Illumina adapters were added in a final 25-cycle PCR using Deep VentR polymerase. Amplicons of 200-500 bp were gel-purified with a QIAquick gel extraction kit before sequencing. An Illumina HiSeq 2500 was used to sequence the TCRbeta amplicons, generating 250-bp paired-end reads. On the authors' methods: Trimmomatic v0.33 was used to quality-trim the reads, and FLASH v1.2.11 was used to merge paired reads so that full CDR3 sequences could be recovered. V, D and J germline segments were assigned to the rearranged TCRbeta sequences by MiGEC v1.2.1b. Clonotype statistics and Shannon-Wiener diversity indices were computed with VDJtools v1.0.0. To cut down on sampling bias, every analysis after diversity analysis relied on just the 250 most abundant clonotypes from each sample. TCRdb took the public reads, trimmed them with fastp at Q25, ran MiXCR for clone calling and kept in-frame beta chains. When rows share a CDR3 protein, they turn into one entry using the most common DNA and genes. These V and J calls are TCRdb output, not the study's own analysis. This sample gives about 200,000 distinct CDR3 sequences in total; about 65% of them show up just once. The ten largest clones take up roughly 6.4% of the sample.

What the work shows at the level of the full study, not this receptor alone: Repertoire overlap was found to be higher between tumor regions (mean approximately 35%) than between tumor-adjacent (about 17%) or tumor-blood (around 15%) pairs, consistent with antigen-driven expansion. A significantly larger repertoire fraction was made up by the top 250 clones in tumors than in blood (p = 0.039). Only the TCR beta chain was sequenced, so true repertoire diversity is likely underestimated because unpaired alpha chains were not captured. Bulk unsorted samples precluded comparing CD4+ and CD8+ T cell repertoires. With just a handful of patients in the study, the authors point out that the findings should be validated in a larger study.

At the junction V is shortened by 5 bases and J by 3 bases, with 8 bases in between. CDR1 and CDR2 are drawn from the germline V gene (reference sequence): SEHNR, FQNEAQ. From the cysteine up to the phenylalanine, the CDR3 has a length of 13 residues. The read is trimmed to its CDR3 DNA, 39 bases read in frame from base 1. RNA from unsorted whole blood was extracted with TRIzol reagent, and germline DNA was obtained with the DNeasy Blood & Tissue kit. Chronic HBV infection was present in the patients, and the patients were treatment-naive at sampling. Before surgery, roughly 4 milliliters of peripheral blood were collected into K2EDTA tubes.

Input material: peripheral blood. This clonotype was sampled from a woman between 55 and 75 years old with primary liver carcinoma and hepatitis B virus infection. In this chain, TRBV7-9 is recombined with TRBJ2-1; the best D guess is TRBD1, with 6 bases matching. The DNA is TGTGCCAGCAGCGTGGACAGCTACAATGAGCAGTTCTTC. Its protein reads: CASSVDSYNEQFF.